The 2 T cell receptor beta chains given below trace back to one sample, sequenced in a study of shared clonotypes between healthy human individuals. Positive CCR7 selection of CD45RO-negative cells yielded the naive CD8 cells, and terminally differentiated effector memory CD45RA+ cells were excluded. Assay used: immunoSEQ multiplex PCR; TCRdb lists only in-frame clones, some missing. The table includes under 2,000,000 clones, about 95% detected once. Specimen: naive CD8+ T cells sorted from blood. Receptor source: a man in his late teens or twenties in good health.

The rearrangement uses TRBV9 and TRBJ1-2, with a weak D call TRBD1 (5 bases). The germline CDR1 and CDR2 sequences are SGDLS and YYNGEE. Trimming took 3 bases from V and 2 from J, leaving 17 bases between them. The CDR3 has 16 amino acids. The CDR3 loop is CASSGWDQGANYGYTF. As DNA, the CDR3 is TGTGCCAGCAGCGGCTGGGATCAGGGCGCAAACTATGGCTACACCTTC.

The chain uses TRBV4-3 and TRBJ2-7; 7 bases are a match to TRBD1. V dropped 3 bases and J dropped 3; count of bases not matched to a gene: 8. The CDR3 is made up of 15 amino acids. From germline, CDR1 is LGHNA and CDR2 YSLEER. The CDR3 DNA sequence: TGCGCCAGCAGCCAGGGGGACAGTGGTAACTACGAGCAGTACTTC. Its protein is CASSQGDSGNYEQYF.